The clone carrying this T cell receptor beta chain was seen a handful of times. The antigen remains unidentified. Germline V gene data show CDR1 as SGHVS and CDR2 as FQNEAQ. The CDR3 spans 14 residues. The trim removed 8 bases at V and 7 bases at J, leaving 10 bases unmatched. Each CDR3 protein is one row after TCRdb ran MiXCR on the reads. Of roughly 730,000 distinct CDR3 sequences detected, roughly 30% appear once; the ten largest clones hold around a sixth. This sample stems from a study of T cell repertoires in cytomegalovirus infection. Here the sequenced sample was cultured PBMCs, taken from culture after CMV antigen stimulation. The receptor was isolated from a human donor in good health (CMV status not recorded). Some clones in this sample may be carry-over from other donors' samples. This chain connects TRBV7-8 to TRBJ2-5; 10 nucleotides match TRBD2. The DNA for the CDR3 is TGTGCCAGCTCTAGCGGGGGCCCTCGGGGGACCCAGTACTTC. This codes for CASSSGGPRGTQYF.